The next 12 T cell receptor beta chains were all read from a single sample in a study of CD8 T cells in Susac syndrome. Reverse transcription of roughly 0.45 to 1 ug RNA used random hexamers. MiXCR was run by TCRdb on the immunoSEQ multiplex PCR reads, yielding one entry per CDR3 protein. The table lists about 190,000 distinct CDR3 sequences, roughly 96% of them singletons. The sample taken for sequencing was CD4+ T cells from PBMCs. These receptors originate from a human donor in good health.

This chain's CDR3 is CASSGYGQVGQPQHF. The CDR3, as DNA: TGTGCCAGCAGCGGGTACGGACAGGTCGGTCAGCCCCAGCATTTT. The V call is TRBV9, the J call TRBJ1-5, with TRBD1 matching over 7 bases. The ends lost 3 bases at V and 6 bases at J; junction bases unmatched: 9. This CDR3 comprises 15 residues. Germline V gives CDR1 SGDLS, CDR2 YYNGEE.

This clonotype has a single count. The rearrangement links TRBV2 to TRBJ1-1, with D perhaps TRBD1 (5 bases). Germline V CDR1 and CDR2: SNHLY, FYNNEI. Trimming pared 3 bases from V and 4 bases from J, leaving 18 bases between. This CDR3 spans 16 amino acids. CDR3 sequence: CASSERRRGRSTEAFF. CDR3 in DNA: TGTGCCAGCAGTGAGAGAAGAAGGGGACGGAGCACTGAAGCTTTCTTT.

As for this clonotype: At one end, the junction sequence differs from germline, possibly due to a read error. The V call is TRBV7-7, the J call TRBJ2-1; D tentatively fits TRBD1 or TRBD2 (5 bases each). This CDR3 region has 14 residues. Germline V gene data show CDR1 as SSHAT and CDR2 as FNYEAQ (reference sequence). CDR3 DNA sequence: TGTGCTAGCAGCTTAGGTGGGGGTGACAATGAGCAGTTCTTC. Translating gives CASSLGGGDNEQFF.

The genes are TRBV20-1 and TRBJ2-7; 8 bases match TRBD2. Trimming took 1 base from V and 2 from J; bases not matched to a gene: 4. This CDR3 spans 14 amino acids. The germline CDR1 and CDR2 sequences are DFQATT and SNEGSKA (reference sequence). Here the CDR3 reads CSARGTSGPYEQYV. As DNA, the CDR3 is TGCAGTGCTAGAGGCACTAGCGGACCCTACGAGCAGTACGTC.

CDR3 coding DNA: TGCGCCAGCAGCTTGGGTCTTGGGAGTGAGCAGTACTTC. Its protein product is CASSLGLGSEQYF. This sequence joins TRBV5-1 and TRBJ2-7; maybe TRBD2 (5 bases). The CDR3 extends over 13 amino acids. With 0 bases removed from V and 7 bases from J, the gap between germline ends came to 11 bases. From germline, CDR1 is SGHRS and CDR2 YFSETQ.

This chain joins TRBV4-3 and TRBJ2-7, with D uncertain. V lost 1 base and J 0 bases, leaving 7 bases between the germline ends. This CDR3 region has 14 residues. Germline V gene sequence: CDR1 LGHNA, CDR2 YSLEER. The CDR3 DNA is TGCGCCAGCAGCCAAGGCGCACGCTCCTACGAGCAGTACTTC. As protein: CASSQGARSYEQYF.

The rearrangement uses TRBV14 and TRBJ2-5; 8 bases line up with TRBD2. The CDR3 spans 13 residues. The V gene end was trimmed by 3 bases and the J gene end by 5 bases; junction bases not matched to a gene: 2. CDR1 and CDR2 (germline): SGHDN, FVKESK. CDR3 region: CASSQSGSETQYF. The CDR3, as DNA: TGTGCCAGCAGCCAGAGCGGGAGCGAGACCCAGTACTTC.

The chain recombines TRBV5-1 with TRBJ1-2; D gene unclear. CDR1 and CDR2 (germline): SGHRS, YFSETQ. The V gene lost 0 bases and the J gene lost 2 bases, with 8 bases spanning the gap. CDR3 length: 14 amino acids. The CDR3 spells CASSLEGGNYGYTF. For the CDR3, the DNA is TGCGCCAGCAGCTTGGAGGGCGGCAACTATGGCTACACCTTC.

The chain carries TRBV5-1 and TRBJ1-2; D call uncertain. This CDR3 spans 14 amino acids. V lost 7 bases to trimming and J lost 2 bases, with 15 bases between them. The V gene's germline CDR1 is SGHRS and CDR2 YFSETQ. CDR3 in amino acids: CASGEGIENYGYTF. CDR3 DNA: TGCGCCAGCGGAGAAGGGATTGAAAACTATGGCTACACCTTC. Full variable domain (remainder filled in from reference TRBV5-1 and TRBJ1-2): KAGVTQTPRYLIKTRGQQVTLSCSPISGHRSVSWYQQTPGQGLQFLFEYFSETQRNKGNFPGRFSGRQFSNSRSEMNVSTLELGDSALYLCASGEGIENYGYTFGSGTRLTVV.

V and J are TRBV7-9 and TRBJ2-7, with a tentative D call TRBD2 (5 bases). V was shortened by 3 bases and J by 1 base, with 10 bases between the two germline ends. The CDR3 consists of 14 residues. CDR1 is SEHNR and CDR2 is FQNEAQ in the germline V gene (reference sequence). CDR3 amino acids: CASSLEAGSYEQYV. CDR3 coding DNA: TGTGCCAGCAGCTTGGAGGCTGGATCCTACGAGCAGTACGTC.

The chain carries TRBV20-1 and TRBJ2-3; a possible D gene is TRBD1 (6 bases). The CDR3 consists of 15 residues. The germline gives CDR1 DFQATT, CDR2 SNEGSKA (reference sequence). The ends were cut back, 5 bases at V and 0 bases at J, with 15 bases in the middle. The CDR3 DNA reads TGCAGTGCTGAGGGGGAAGGGGCTAGCACAGATACGCAGTATTTT. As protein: CSAEGEGASTDTQYF.

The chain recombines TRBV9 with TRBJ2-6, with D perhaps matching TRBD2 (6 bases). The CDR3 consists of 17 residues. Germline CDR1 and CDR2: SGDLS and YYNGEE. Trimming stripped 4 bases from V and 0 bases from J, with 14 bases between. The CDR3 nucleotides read TGTGCCAGCAGCCCAGTGGACTATAGCTCTGGGGCCAACGTCCTGACTTTC. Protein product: CASSPVDYSSGANVLTF.